These 14 T cell receptor beta chains share one sample of origin, sequenced in a study of blood T cell repertoires in COVID-19 (dated by TCRdb to the early 2020s). The method was the immunoSEQ multiplex PCR assay. Not all clones reach the TCRdb copy of this immuneACCESS table, which keeps in-frame sequences only. Checked studies attribute under half of the gap to unresolved V genes and leave the rest unexplained. Recorded for this sample are 120,000 to 150,000 clones; 80% to 85% of them occurred a single time. The ten biggest clones cover roughly 5.5% of the sample. Sequenced input: PBMCs or T cells enriched from blood (not recorded which). Receptors originate from a woman in her fifties or sixties who had been exposed to COVID-19.

This clone was seen once. The genes are TRBV7-9 and TRBJ2-1; 10 bases line up with TRBD2. Germline trimming cut 4 bases from V and 2 bases from J; bases unmatched to any gene: 5. Per the germline V gene, CDR1 is SEHNR and CDR2 is FQNEAQ (reference sequence). There are 16 residues in the CDR3. CDR3 region: CASSSFSGRAYNEQFF. As DNA, the CDR3 is TGTGCCAGCAGCTCGTTCAGCGGGAGGGCCTACAATGAGCAGTTCTTC.

This sequence joins TRBV6-1 and TRBJ1-2; D is unresolved. The V gene's germline CDR1 is MNHNS and CDR2 SASEGT. The CDR3 length is 14 residues. The germline V and J ends were trimmed by 2 bases and 5 bases, with 12 bases remaining between them. The CDR3 sequence is CASSENGETYGYTF. The DNA of the CDR3 is TGTGCCAGCAGTGAAAACGGGGAAACATATGGCTACACCTTC.

J is TRBJ1-5 and V is TRBV19, with D uncertain. The CDR3 consists of 16 residues. Germline-derived CDR1 and CDR2 are LNHDA and SQIVND (reference sequence). V dropped 5 bases and J dropped 6 bases, with 20 bases sitting between them. This CDR3 reads CASSPPLTLRGQPQHF. The DNA of the CDR3 is TGTGCCAGTAGTCCGCCACTCACACTCCGGGGTCAGCCCCAGCATTTT.

The rearrangement links TRBV7-9 to TRBJ2-5; D uncertain. Trimming took off 2 bases at V and 4 bases at J, with 8 bases between the two ends. The CDR3 runs 13 residues. Germline CDR1 reads SEHNR; CDR2 reads FQNEAQ (reference sequence). CDR3 in amino acids: CASSLYSGETQYF. The CDR3 bases are TGTGCCAGCAGCTTATACTCCGGAGAGACCCAGTACTTC.

The V gene is TRBV18, the J gene TRBJ2-1, with 7 bases lining up with TRBD1. CDR3 size: 16 residues. CDR1 is KGHSH, CDR2 LQKENI, per germline. J was trimmed by 4 bases and V by 4 bases; bases with no gene match: 10. The CDR3: CASSQEQGLQYNEQFF. The CDR3 nucleotides are TGTGCCAGCTCACAGGAACAGGGGCTGCAATACAATGAGCAGTTCTTC. The variable domain in full, completed from reference TRBV18 and TRBJ2-1, reads NAGVMQNPRHLVRRRGQEARLRCSPMKGHSHVYWYRQLPEEGLKFMVYLQKENIIDESGMPKERFSAEFPKEGPSILRIQQVVRGDSAAYFCASSQEQGLQYNEQFFGPGTRLTVL.

The chain links TRBV19 to TRBJ2-1; TRBD2 matches 9 bases. The CDR3 sequence is 15 residues long. Unmatched junction bases numbered 2, after V lost 1 base and J lost 4 bases. Looked up from germline, CDR1 is LNHDA and CDR2 is SQIVND (reference sequence). CDR3 sequence: CASSIGRGGYNEQFF. Written as DNA, the CDR3 is TGTGCCAGTAGTATAGGGCGGGGGGGTTACAATGAGCAGTTCTTC.

V and J are TRBV5-1 and TRBJ2-7, with TRBD1 matching over 7 bases. Germline V lookup: CDR1 SGHRS, CDR2 YFSETQ. Trimming removed 2 bases from V and 4 bases from J; junction bases left unmatched: 3. The CDR3 sequence is 13 residues long. The CDR3 DNA sequence: TGCGCCAGCAGCTTAACACAGGGGTACGAGCAGTACTTC. Its translation: CASSLTQGYEQYF.

CDR3 nucleotide sequence: TGTGCCAGCAGTTTAACCATATATGCGCGAAACACCGGGGAGCTGTTTTTT. It is translated as CASSLTIYARNTGELFF. The V gene is TRBV27, the J gene TRBJ2-2; unclear D gene. The V gene's germline CDR1 is MNHEY and CDR2 SMNVEV (reference sequence). Trimming removed 2 bases at V and 2 bases at J, with 15 bases between. This CDR3 contains 17 residues.

This rearrangement joins TRBV19 to TRBJ1-4, with 7 bases lining up with TRBD1. Trimming cost V 5 bases and J 0 bases; bases outside gene matches: 0. Per the germline V gene, CDR1 is LNHDA and CDR2 is SQIVND (reference sequence). The CDR3 is 14 residues long. CDR3 DNA sequence: TGTGCCAGTAGTGGGACAGCAACTAATGAAAAACTGTTTTTT. This encodes CASSGTATNEKLFF.

Only a few counts were recorded for this clone. The V call is TRBV10-2, the J call TRBJ1-6, with D maybe TRBD1 (6 bases). Germline CDR1 and CDR2: WSHSY and SAAADI. The length of the CDR3 is 17 residues. The V and J ends lost 3 bases and 0 bases respectively, with 12 bases between them. The CDR3 protein is CASSDVGRGSYNSPLHF. The CDR3 bases are TGCGCCAGCAGTGACGTCGGCAGGGGCTCCTATAATTCACCCCTCCACTTT.

The V call is TRBV27, the J call TRBJ1-2, with D tentatively TRBD1 (5 bases). CDR3 length equals 15 residues. Trimming removed 3 bases from V and 4 bases from J, with 15 bases in between. CDR1 is MNHEY, CDR2 SMNVEV, per germline (reference sequence). This CDR3 is CASSFRAAPGYGYTF. As DNA, the CDR3 is TGTGCCAGCAGTTTCAGGGCAGCCCCTGGCTATGGCTACACCTTC.

The chain is built from TRBV3-1 (or the pseudogene TRBV3-2) and TRBJ1-2, with TRBD1 identical over 7 bases. CDR1 is LGHDT and CDR2 is YNNKEL in the germline V gene (reference sequence). Trimming took 3 bases from V and 6 from J; bases not matched to a gene: 4. CDR3 length: 13 amino acids. CDR3 in amino acids: CASSQLRGDGYTF. The CDR3 DNA is TGTGCCAGCAGCCAGCTCAGGGGGGATGGCTACACCTTC.

The chain links TRBV4-2 to TRBJ1-6, with 8 bases matching TRBD1. The CDR3 runs 16 residues. V trimming: 0 bases; J trimming: 13 bases; junction bases outside the gene matches: 11. Germline V gives CDR1 LGHNA, CDR2 YNFKEQ. CDR3 bases: TGTGCCAGCAGCCAAGATCCAGAACAGGGGGACTCTCCCCTCCACTTT. Its translation is CASSQDPEQGDSPLHF.

The chain employs TRBV4-2 and TRBJ1-4; D remains ambiguous. Germline CDR1 LGHNA, CDR2 YNFKEQ. This CDR3 is 14 amino acids long. V was pared by 0 bases and J by 6 bases, with 8 bases between. The CDR3: CASSQDRVHEKLFF. The CDR3 region has the DNA TGTGCCAGCAGCCAAGATCGAGTCCATGAAAAACTGTTTTTT.